A single sample gave rise to the 31 T cell receptor beta chains below, sequenced in a study of blood T cell repertoires in COVID-19. The method was immunoSEQ multiplex PCR; TCRdb's version includes in-frame clones alone and lacks a portion of them. Of about 170,000 clones in the sample, 84% were seen once. Sequenced sample: peripheral blood. The receptors shown here come from a human donor with acute or convalescent COVID-19. The donor label of this sample is uncertain.

The chain uses TRBV18 and TRBJ2-7; weak D call: TRBD1 (6 bases). V lost 2 bases and J 1 base, leaving 12 bases between the germline ends. Germline-derived CDR1 and CDR2 are KGHSH and LQKENI. The CDR3 totals 15 residues. The CDR3: CASSPDQGSSYEQYF. The CDR3 nucleotides are TGTGCCAGCTCACCAGACCAGGGGTCTTCCTACGAGCAGTACTTC.

CDR3 DNA: TGCGCCAGCAGCTTGGGACCGGTGTCGGGCACTGAAGCTTTCTTT. It encodes CASSLGPVSGTEAFF. This chain connects TRBV5-1 to TRBJ1-1; no firm D call. V was trimmed by 0 bases and J by 4 bases, leaving 13 bases between them. The germline V gene has CDR1 SGHRS and CDR2 YFSETQ. The CDR3 is made up of 15 amino acids.

J is TRBJ1-2 and V is TRBV25-1; D possibly corresponds to TRBD1 (6 bases). The ends were cut back, 4 bases at V and 3 bases at J, with 18 bases in the middle. Germline CDR1 reads MGHDK; CDR2 reads SYGVNS. CDR3 size: 16 residues. The chain's CDR3 is CASSGGAGRGDYGYTF. CDR3 nucleotides: TGTGCCAGCAGTGGAGGGGCCGGCAGGGGAGACTATGGCTACACCTTC.

This rearrangement joins TRBV3-1 (or the pseudogene TRBV3-2) to TRBJ2-7, with D tentatively TRBD2 (5 bases). Trimming removed 4 bases from V and 3 bases from J, with 10 bases in between. The CDR3 contains 13 residues. CDR1 is LGHDT and CDR2 is YNNKEL in the germline V gene (reference sequence). Here the CDR3 reads CASSRPEGYEQYF. The CDR3 coding sequence is TGTGCCAGCAGCCGCCCCGAGGGCTACGAGCAGTACTTC.

The rearrangement links TRBV6-5 to TRBJ2-1; D perhaps matches TRBD2 (6 bases). Trimming left V 6 bases short and J 9 bases short, with 15 bases between. Looked up from germline, CDR1 is MNHEY and CDR2 is SVGAGI. The CDR3 runs 13 residues. The CDR3 loop reads CASSFSGTPEQFF. In nucleotides, the CDR3 is TGTGCCAGCAGCTTTAGCGGTACCCCTGAGCAGTTCTTC.

This chain links TRBV10-1 with TRBJ2-6; 10 nucleotides agree with TRBD1. V lost 4 bases, J lost 1 base, and 1 base stayed unmatched. This CDR3 has 16 amino acids. Germline V gene lookup returns CDR1 WNHNN and CDR2 SYGVQD (reference sequence). The CDR3 DNA sequence: TGCGCCAGCAGTGGACAGGGGGCTTCTGGGGCCAACGTCCTGACTTTC. This codes for CASSGQGASGANVLTF.

DNA of the CDR3: TGTGCCAGCAGTACACGGGTCGAAAGGGGCTACACCTTC. It yields the protein CASSTRVERGYTF. This rearrangement joins TRBV27 to TRBJ1-2; the D is unclear. V lost 5 bases to trimming and J lost 8 bases, with 15 bases between them. Per the germline V gene, CDR1 is MNHEY and CDR2 is SMNVEV (reference sequence). The CDR3 sequence is 13 residues long.

The V and J genes are TRBV29-1 and TRBJ1-1; tentatively, D is TRBD1 (5 bases). CDR1 is SQVTM and CDR2 is ANQGSEA in the germline V gene. V gave up 6 bases and J gave up 1 base, with 15 bases separating them. The CDR3 runs to 14 residues. CDR3 protein: CSVGGTQQNTEAFF. CDR3 in DNA: TGCAGCGTCGGGGGAACCCAGCAGAACACTGAAGCTTTCTTT. Looking up the rest from reference TRBV29-1 and TRBJ1-1 gives the full variable domain: SAVISQKPSRDICQRGTSLTIQCQVDSQVTMMFWYRQQPGQSLTLIATANQGSEATYESGFVIDKFPISRPNLTFSTLTVSNMSPEDSSIYLCSVGGTQQNTEAFFGQGTRLTVV.

This chain links TRBV29-1 with TRBJ1-2; the match to TRBD1 covers 8 bases. This CDR3 is built from 13 residues. Trimming took 6 bases from V and 3 from J; bases not matched to a gene: 6. CDR1 is SQVTM and CDR2 is ANQGSEA in the germline V gene. This CDR3 reads CSVPGTGDYGYTF. The CDR3 DNA reads as TGCAGCGTCCCCGGGACAGGAGACTATGGCTACACCTTC.

This clone was picked up a small number of times. This sequence joins TRBV5-1 and TRBJ2-7, with TRBD2 identical over 9 bases. CDR3 length: 16 amino acids. Germline V gives CDR1 SGHRS, CDR2 YFSETQ. The V gene end was trimmed by 0 bases and the J gene end by 4 bases; junction bases not matched to a gene: 8. CDR3 in amino acids: CASSLGLAGLLYEQYF. CDR3 in DNA: TGCGCCAGCAGCTTGGGGCTAGCGGGGCTCCTATACGAGCAGTACTTC.

V is TRBV19 and J is TRBJ1-1, with 9 bases fitting TRBD1. J lost 0 bases, V lost 11 bases, and 1 base had no gene match. The germline V gene has CDR1 LNHDA and CDR2 SQIVND (reference sequence). This CDR3 is built from 12 residues. The CDR3 bases are TGTGCCGGACAGGGGCTGAACACTGAAGCTTTCTTT. Encoded protein: CAGQGLNTEAFF.

This chain joins TRBV28 and TRBJ2-2, with 7 bases that match TRBD1. CDR3 length: 14 residues. Germline lookup yields CDR1 MDHEN and CDR2 SYDVKM. V lost 6 bases and J lost 6; bases outside the gene matches: 7. The CDR3 nucleotides are TGTGCCAGCAGAGAGACAGGGACCGCCGGGGAGCTGTTTTTT. Its translation: CASRETGTAGELFF. The full variable domain, completed using reference TRBV28 and TRBJ2-2, is DVKVTQSSRYLVKRTGEKVFLECVQDMDHENMFWYRQDPGLGLRLIYFSYDVKMKEKGDIPEGYSVSREKKERFSLILESASTNQTSMYLCASRETGTAGELFFGEGSRLTVL.

The V call is TRBV3-1 (or the pseudogene TRBV3-2), the J call TRBJ1-2, with a tentative D call TRBD1 (6 bases). Germline V gives CDR1 LGHDT, CDR2 YNNKEL (reference sequence). The CDR3 consists of 14 residues. V gave up 4 bases and J gave up 4 bases, with 13 bases separating them. This chain's CDR3 is CASSRTQGPYGYTF. The CDR3 DNA follows: TGTGCCAGCAGCCGCACGCAGGGGCCCTATGGCTACACCTTC.

DNA of the CDR3: TGTGCCAGCAGTTTATCATCCGTTGAGAATGAAAAACTGTTTTTT. This codes for CASSLSSVENEKLFF. The rearrangement uses TRBV28 and TRBJ1-4; D uncertain. The CDR3 extends over 15 amino acids. V was shortened by 1 base and J by 5 bases, with 11 bases between the two germline ends. From germline, CDR1 is MDHEN and CDR2 SYDVKM.

This chain connects TRBV5-6 to TRBJ2-7, with a weak D call TRBD1 (6 bases). Germline V lookup: CDR1 SGHDT, CDR2 YYEEEE. The V end lost 0 bases, the J end lost 5 bases, and 12 bases lay between the germline ends. The CDR3 is 14 residues long. The CDR3 DNA is TGTGCCAGCAGCTTGGAGGCGACAGGCCACGAGCAGTACTTC. Residues: CASSLEATGHEQYF.

The rearrangement joins TRBV19 to TRBJ2-4; 9 bases align to TRBD2. Looked up from germline, CDR1 is LNHDA and CDR2 is SQIVND (reference sequence). Trimming took 0 bases from V and 5 from J; bases not matched to a gene: 8. The CDR3 runs to 17 residues. CDR3 nucleotides: TGTGCCAGTAGTATAGAGGAGACTAGCGGTGGGCAAAACATTCAGTACTTC. It yields the protein CASSIEETSGGQNIQYF.

This chain connects TRBV9 to TRBJ1-3; D remains unclear. CDR1 and CDR2 (germline): SGDLS, YYNGEE. V gave up 0 bases and J gave up 0 bases, with 4 bases separating them. CDR3 length: 14 amino acids. The chain's CDR3 is CASSVDYSGNTIYF. The CDR3 DNA reads as TGTGCCAGCAGCGTAGATTACTCTGGAAACACCATATATTTT.

The chain joins TRBV7-9 to TRBJ2-5; TRBD2 agrees at 7 bases. Germline CDR1 reads SEHNR; CDR2 reads FQNEAQ (reference sequence). This CDR3 region has 15 residues. V lost 3 bases and J lost 4; bases outside the gene matches: 8. Written as DNA, the CDR3 is TGTGCCAGCAGCTTGGGGTCGGGAGGAGGAGAGACCCAGTACTTC. This encodes CASSLGSGGGETQYF.

V is TRBV18 and J is TRBJ1-6; the D is unclear. V shed 3 bases and J shed 8 bases, with 11 bases lying between them. Looked up from germline, CDR1 is KGHSH and CDR2 is LQKENI. The CDR3 extends over 14 amino acids. The CDR3 DNA reads as TGTGCCAGCTCACCCGCACAGAACGATTCACCCCTCCACTTT. This translates into CASSPAQNDSPLHF.

The chain combines TRBV10-3 with TRBJ2-7; D possibly corresponds to TRBD2 (7 bases). The germline CDR1 and CDR2 sequences are ENHRY and SYGVKD. V shed 4 bases and J shed 0 bases, with 13 bases lying between them. The CDR3 covers 15 residues. In DNA form, the CDR3 reads TGTGCCATCAGTGGCCGCGGGGGCCCCTCCTACGAGCAGTACTTC. Encoded protein: CAISGRGGPSYEQYF.

As for this clone: The junction does not match germline at one end; this may be a read error. The rearrangement joins TRBV6-5 to TRBJ2-7; 7 bases fit TRBD1. Germline CDR1 MNHEY, CDR2 SVGAGI. This CDR3 has 13 residues. DNA of the CDR3: TGTGCCAGCAGCCCCGGGACAGCCTACGTGCAGTACTTC. It encodes CASSPGTAYVQYF.

The chain joins TRBV5-4 to TRBJ2-5; 11 bases match TRBD2. The V gene end was trimmed by 5 bases and the J gene end by 5 bases; junction bases not matched to a gene: 2. CDR1 and CDR2 from the germline V gene are SGHNT and YYREEE (reference sequence). The CDR3 extends over 13 amino acids. The CDR3 DNA reads as TGTGCCAGCAGGGTAGCGGGGGGGGAGACCCAGTACTTC. Its protein is CASRVAGGETQYF.

The rearrangement joins TRBV2 to TRBJ1-2, with 7 bases lining up with TRBD1. CDR1 is SNHLY and CDR2 is FYNNEI in the germline V gene. The CDR3 length is 15 residues. J lost 2 bases, V lost 0 bases, and 3 bases had no gene match. Here the CDR3 DNA reads TGTGCCAGCAGTGAAGCGACAGGGCGGAACTATGGCTACACCTTC. Its protein product is CASSEATGRNYGYTF. Variable domain in full (rest from reference TRBV2 and TRBJ1-2): EPEVTQTPSHQVTQMGQEVILRCVPISNHLYFYWYRQILGQKVEFLVSFYNNEISEKSEIFDDQFSVERPDGSNFTLKIRSTKLEDSAMYFCASSEATGRNYGYTFGSGTRLTVV.

CDR3 coding DNA: TGTGCCAGCAGCCCGGGGGGCGGGAGCACAGATACGCAGTATTTT. Protein product: CASSPGGGSTDTQYF. This chain joins TRBV28 and TRBJ2-3; maybe TRBD2 (7 bases). Trimming pared 6 bases from V and 0 bases from J, leaving 13 bases between. CDR1 is MDHEN and CDR2 is SYDVKM in the germline V gene. This CDR3 spans 15 amino acids.

The rearrangement joins TRBV18 to TRBJ2-7, with TRBD1 identical over 10 bases. CDR3 length: 15 amino acids. The junction had 7 bases not matched to a gene; V was cut back by 3 bases and J by 5 bases. In germline, CDR1 is KGHSH, CDR2 LQKENI. The DNA for the CDR3 is TGTGCCAGCTCACCGGGACAGGGGTTAGGAGACGAGCAGTACTTC. Residues: CASSPGQGLGDEQYF. Looking up the rest from reference TRBV18 and TRBJ2-7 gives the full variable domain: NAGVMQNPRHLVRRRGQEARLRCSPMKGHSHVYWYRQLPEEGLKFMVYLQKENIIDESGMPKERFSAEFPKEGPSILRIQQVVRGDSAAYFCASSPGQGLGDEQYFGPGTRLTVT.

The chain couples TRBV21-1 to TRBJ2-5; the table names TRBD1, a call not compared with the DNA. TRBV21-1 represents a pseudogene. The CDR3 is 15 amino acids. The CDR3 protein is CASSKGGTGKETQYF. As DNA, the CDR3 is TGTGCCAGCAGCAAAGGAGGGACAGGGAAAGAGACCCAGTACTTC.

The chain joins TRBV5-1 to TRBJ2-3; 7 bases are a match to TRBD2. In germline, CDR1 is SGHRS, CDR2 YFSETQ. V gave up 4 bases and J gave up 0 bases; unmatched junction bases: 8. The CDR3 is made up of 16 amino acids. CDR3 DNA: TGCGCCAGCAGCCCTGGGGGAGGGGCGAGCACAGATACGCAGTATTTT. Its protein is CASSPGGGASTDTQYF.

The V and J genes are TRBV21-1 and TRBJ2-1; TRBD1, the table's D call, lacks a check against the DNA. TRBV21-1 is listed as a pseudogene. The CDR3 covers 17 residues. This CDR3 reads CASSKGERDRLHNEQFF. In DNA, the CDR3 is TGTGCCAGCAGCAAGGGGGAGAGGGACAGGCTCCACAATGAGCAGTTCTTC.

The chain is built from TRBV25-1 and TRBJ2-3; 8 bases agree with TRBD1. The CDR3 is 15 residues long. CDR1 and CDR2 (germline): MGHDK, SYGVNS. The trim removed 3 bases at V and 0 bases at J, leaving 2 bases unmatched. This chain's CDR3 is CASSEDRASTDTQYF. The DNA for the CDR3 is TGTGCCAGCAGTGAGGACAGGGCTAGCACAGATACGCAGTATTTT.

The rearrangement joins TRBV6-4 to TRBJ1-1; TRBD1 might be the D (5 bases). This CDR3 is 13 amino acids long. The germline V gene has CDR1 MRHNA and CDR2 SNTAGT. The germline V and J ends were trimmed by 6 bases and 2 bases, with 10 bases remaining between them. In nucleotides, the CDR3 is TGTGCCAGCAGGCGGGACGGTAACACTGAAGCTTTCTTT. This gives the protein CASRRDGNTEAFF.

V is TRBV13 and J is TRBJ1-4, with TRBD1 identical over 7 bases. The germline CDR1 and CDR2 sequences are PRHDT and FYEKMQ (reference sequence). Trimming removed 5 bases from V and 5 bases from J; junction bases left unmatched: 11. The CDR3 loop spans 16 amino acids. CDR3 in amino acids: CASSLSLGQPNEKLFF. Written as DNA, the CDR3 is TGTGCCAGCAGCCTCTCCCTGGGACAGCCGAATGAAAAACTGTTTTTT.